This TCR beta chain was sequenced in a study of Graves' ophthalmopathy and Graves' hyperthyroidism. As for the study in general: Calling hyperthyroidism stable required that no ophthalmopathy show up within 18 months of follow-up.

Findings of the study overall: The 13-signature model separated ophthalmopathy from stable hyperthyroidism at approximately 91% sensitivity and almost 83% specificity.

Transcripts of RNA were the source for amplifying TCR beta CDR3 regions. Second-round multiplex PCR followed a first-round RT-PCR using HTBI primers. TCRdb called the multiplex PCR reads again in MiXCR, with one record for every CDR3 protein. The sample shows around 590,000 distinct CDR3 sequences, 35% to 40% of them seen only once. A note on this clonotype: Its antigen is unknown.

Hyperthyroidism cases were recent diagnoses of under 2 months' duration in people aged 18 to 65. This receptor was identified in an adult man with Graves' hyperthyroidism. The sample taken for sequencing was peripheral blood or thyroid tissue (not recorded which).

Here the CDR3 reads CASSPRVGGAYTGELFF. The DNA for the CDR3 is TGCGCCAGCAGCCCGCGAGTTGGGGGGGCTTATACCGGGGAGCTGTTTTTT. The chain joins TRBV10-1 to TRBJ2-2; D may be TRBD2 (7 bases). CDR3 length: 17 residues. CDR1 is WNHNN and CDR2 is SYGVQD in the germline V gene (reference sequence). V was cut by 6 bases and J by 5 bases, with 22 bases left in between.